This record concerns one T cell receptor (beta chain) sequence. This sample stems from a study of blood T cell repertoires in COVID-19. Study details: Acute and convalescent COVID-19 specimens originated in the United States, Italy and Spain. PBMCs, B-cell-depleted T cells, or T cells provided the cDNA or gDNA that made up the material.

Germline assignment: CDR1 MNHEY and CDR2 SMNVEV (reference sequence). The CDR3 length is 19 residues. J was trimmed by 5 bases and V by 7 bases; bases with no gene match: 16. Under the authors' procedure: The assay estimated nucleated cells by amplifying reference gene primers. The table came from immunoSEQ multiplex PCR; TCRdb's copy has only in-frame clones and leaves some out. The DNA gave D and trimming, while V, J and clone size come from that table. The sample comprises about 300,000 clones, 83% of which are singletons, and over 9% rests with the top ten. This receptor was obtained from a woman between 50 and 59 years old who had recovered from COVID-19. This rearrangement joins TRBV27 to TRBJ2-4; TRBD2 aligns across 14 bases. Sequenced input: peripheral blood. The CDR3 DNA sequence: TGTGCCAGCACCCCCCTCCCGGGGACTAGCGGGGGTTGGGAAAACATTCAGTACTTC. Translation gives CASTPLPGTSGGWENIQYF.